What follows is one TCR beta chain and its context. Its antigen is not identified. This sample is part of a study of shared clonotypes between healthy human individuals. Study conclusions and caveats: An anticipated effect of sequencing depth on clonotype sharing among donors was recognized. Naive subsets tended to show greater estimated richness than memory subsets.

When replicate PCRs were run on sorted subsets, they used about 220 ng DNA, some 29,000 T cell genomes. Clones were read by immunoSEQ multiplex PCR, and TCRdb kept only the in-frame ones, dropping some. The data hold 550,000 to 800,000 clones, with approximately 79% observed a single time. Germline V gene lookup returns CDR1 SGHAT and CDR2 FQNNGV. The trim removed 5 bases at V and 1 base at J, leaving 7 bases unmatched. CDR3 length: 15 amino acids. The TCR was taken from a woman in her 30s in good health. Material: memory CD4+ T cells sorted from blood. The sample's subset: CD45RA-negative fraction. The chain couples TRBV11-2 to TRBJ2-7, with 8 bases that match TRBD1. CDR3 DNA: TGTGCCAGCAGCCTTGTCGGGGACAGGTCCTACGAGCAGTACTTC. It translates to CASSLVGDRSYEQYF.